This is a list of T cell receptor beta chains from one sample in a study of shared clonotypes between healthy human individuals. Only in-frame clones appear in the TCRdb table, and some are missing; sequencing was by immunoSEQ multiplex PCR. The data show under 1,100,000 clones, with about 80% seen just once and approximately 1.3% held by the top ten. Material: memory CD4+ T cells sorted from blood. All receptors derive from a man between 18 and 35 years old in good health. Both conserved end residues are part of each CDR3. The D gene is left open where the match is weak. Clone size is not always given. Where it is, it says once, few, many or a class for expanded clones.

V gene: TRBV4-3; clone size: .; D gene: TRBD1; J gene: TRBJ2-1; CDR3 protein: CASSQGFYETGGSYNEQFF; CDR3 DNA: TGCGCCAGCAGCCAAGGGTTCTATGAGACAGGGGGCTCCTACAATGAGCAGTTCTTC
V gene: TRBV4-1; clone size: .; D gene: .; J gene: TRBJ1-2; CDR3 protein: CASSQDPGRQGYGYTF; CDR3 DNA: TGCGCCAGCAGCCAAGACCCGGGAAGACAAGGATATGGCTACACCTTC
V gene: TRBV9; clone size: .; D gene: TRBD1; J gene: TRBJ1-4; CDR3 protein: CASSPPGTGRSNEKLFF; CDR3 DNA: TGTGCCAGCAGCCCCCCCGGGACAGGGAGGTCTAATGAAAAACTGTTTTTT
V gene: TRBV11-1; clone size: .; D gene: .; J gene: TRBJ1-4; CDR3 protein: CASSTSPTELFF; CDR3 DNA: TGTGCCAGCAGCACCTCTCCTACGGAACTGTTTTTT
V gene: TRBV27; clone size: .; D gene: TRBD1; J gene: TRBJ1-1; CDR3 protein: CASSTYRGLDTEAFF; CDR3 DNA: TGTGCCAGCAGTACCTACAGGGGGCTTGACACTGAAGCTTTCTTT
V gene: TRBV7-3; clone size: .; D gene: TRBD2; J gene: TRBJ2-1; CDR3 protein: CASSSGGEQFF; CDR3 DNA: TGTGCCAGCAGCTCGGGGGGTGAGCAGTTCTTC
V gene: TRBV9; clone size: .; D gene: .; J gene: TRBJ2-5; CDR3 protein: CASSPSGLIGETQYF; CDR3 DNA: TGTGCCAGCAGCCCCTCGGGTCTAATCGGGGAGACCCAGTACTTC
V gene: TRBV7-9; clone size: once; D gene: TRBD2; J gene: TRBJ2-3; CDR3 protein: CASSLGLAGGLYADTQYF; CDR3 DNA: TGTGCCAGCAGCTTAGGGCTAGCGGGGGGCCTATACGCAGATACGCAGTATTTT
V gene: TRBV4-3; clone size: .; D gene: .; J gene: TRBJ2-7; CDR3 protein: CASSQVGGTYEQYF; CDR3 DNA: TGCGCCAGCAGCCAAGTAGGAGGGACCTACGAGCAGTACTTC
V gene: TRBV7-7; clone size: .; D gene: .; J gene: TRBJ2-2; CDR3 protein: CAKRANTGELFF; CDR3 DNA: TGTGCTAAAAGAGCGAACACCGGGGAGCTGTTTTTT
V gene: TRBV28; clone size: .; D gene: TRBD1; J gene: TRBJ2-3; CDR3 protein: CASSPDRGQADTQYF; CDR3 DNA: TGTGCCAGCAGTCCGGACAGGGGGCAGGCAGATACGCAGTATTTT
V gene: TRBV5-6; clone size: .; D gene: TRBD1; J gene: TRBJ1-4; CDR3 protein: CASSQDRATEKLFF; CDR3 DNA: TGTGCCAGCAGCCAGGACAGGGCTACTGAAAAACTGTTTTTT
V gene: TRBV7-2; clone size: .; D gene: .; J gene: TRBJ2-2; CDR3 protein: CASSVRTGGTGAGELFF; CDR3 DNA: TGTGCCAGCAGCGTAAGAACGGGGGGCACGGGCGCCGGGGAGCTGTTTTTT
V gene: TRBV29-1; clone size: .; D gene: .; J gene: TRBJ2-3; CDR3 protein: CSVEQGTDTQYF; CDR3 DNA: TGCAGCGTTGAACAGGGCACAGATACGCAGTATTTT
V gene: TRBV9; clone size: few; D gene: TRBD1; J gene: TRBJ2-1; CDR3 protein: CASSVTGTGGNEQFF; CDR3 DNA: TGTGCCAGCAGCGTGACCGGGACAGGGGGCAATGAGCAGTTCTTC